Included here is one T cell receptor (beta chain) sequence, with context. Its antigen is undetermined. The DNA input per sorted-subset replicate PCR was around 200 ng, corresponding to roughly 31,000 T cell genomes. TCRdb's table, derived via immunoSEQ multiplex PCR, lists solely in-frame clones and lacks some. The sample holds over a million clones, 96% seen once. This record belongs to a study of shared clonotypes between healthy human individuals. Trimming took 1 base from V and 1 from J, leaving 9 bases between them. Germline values: CDR1 SGHTA, CDR2 FQGNSA. The CDR3 consists of 15 residues. The authors divided CD4+ cells into CD45RA+ naive and CD45RA-negative memory subsets. Regarding the study as a whole: The naive CD4 repertoires of several donors were compared, and roughly 5% of clonotypes were shared. Investigators collected only blood, and repertoires in tissues likely differ.

The chain links TRBV7-2 to TRBJ2-3, with D maybe TRBD2 (5 bases). The clonotype originates from a man aged 25-40 years in good health. What was sequenced was naive CD4+ T cells sorted from blood. The subset: CD45RA+ positively selected. The CDR3, as DNA: TGTGCCAGCAGCTTAGGGAGGTTGGGCACAGATACGCAGTATTTT. Translation: CASSLGRLGTDTQYF.